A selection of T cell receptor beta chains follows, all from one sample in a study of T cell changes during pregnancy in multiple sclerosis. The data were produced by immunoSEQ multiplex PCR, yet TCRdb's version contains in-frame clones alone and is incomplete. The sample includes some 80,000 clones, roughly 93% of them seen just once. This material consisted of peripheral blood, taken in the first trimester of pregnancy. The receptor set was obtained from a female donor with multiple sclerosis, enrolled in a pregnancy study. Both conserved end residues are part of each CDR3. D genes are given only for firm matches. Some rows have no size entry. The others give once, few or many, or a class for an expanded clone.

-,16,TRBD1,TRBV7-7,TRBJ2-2,CASSLVGTANTGELFF,TGTGCCAGCAGCTTAGTAGGGACAGCGAACACCGGGGAGCTGTTTTTT
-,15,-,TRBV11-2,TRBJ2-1,CASSLDARGFDEQFF,TGTGCCAGCAGCTTAGATGCGAGGGGGTTTGATGAGCAGTTCTTC
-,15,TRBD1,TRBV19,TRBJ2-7,CASSISGQGAYEQYF,TGTGCCAGTAGTATCTCTGGACAGGGGGCCTACGAGCAGTACTTC
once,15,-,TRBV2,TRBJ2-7,CASSADFATSYEQYF,TGTGCCAGCTCAGCGGACTTCGCCACGTCCTACGAGCAGTACTTC
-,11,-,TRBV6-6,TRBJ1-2,CASRQLYGYTF,TGTGCCAGCAGACAGCTCTATGGCTACACCTTC
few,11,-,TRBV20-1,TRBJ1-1,CSARESIEAFF,TGCAGTGCTAGAGAGTCCATCGAAGCTTTCTTT
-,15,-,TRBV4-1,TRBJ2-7,CASSPPGRGYVIQYF,TGCGCCAGCAGCCCCCCTGGGCGGGGATACGTTATTCAGTACTTC
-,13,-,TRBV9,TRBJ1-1,CASSVAVNTEAFF,TGTGCCAGCAGCGTAGCTGTTAACACTGAAGCTTTCTTT
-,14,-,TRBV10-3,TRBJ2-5,CAISESNGKETQYF,TGTGCCATCAGTGAGTCTAACGGGAAGGAGACCCAGTACTTC
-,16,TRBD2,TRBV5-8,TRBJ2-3,CASSSGSGSGPDTQYF,TGTGCCAGCAGCTCGGGAAGCGGGAGTGGGCCAGATACGCAGTATTTT
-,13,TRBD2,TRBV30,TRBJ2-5,CAWSIGRKETQYF,TGTGCCTGGAGTATCGGGAGGAAGGAGACCCAGTACTTC
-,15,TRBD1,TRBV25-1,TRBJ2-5,CASSDLQGAGETQYF,TGTGCCAGCAGTGACCTTCAGGGGGCAGGAGAGACCCAGTACTTC
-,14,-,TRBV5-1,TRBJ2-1,CASSFRARGWEQFF,TGCGCCAGCAGCTTTCGGGCCCGGGGATGGGAGCAGTTCTTC
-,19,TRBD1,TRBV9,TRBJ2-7,CASSAGDRVREGPFYEQYF,TGTGCCAGCAGCGCCGGGGACAGGGTTAGGGAAGGCCCATTCTACGAGCAGTACTTC
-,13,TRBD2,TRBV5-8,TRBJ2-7,CASTAGGRFSLSF,TGTGCCAGCACCGCGGGGGGCCGCTTTTCGTTGTCGTTC
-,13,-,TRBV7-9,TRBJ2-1,CASSSSSYNEQFF,TGTGCCAGCTCGTCTAGCTCCTACAATGAGCAGTTCTTC
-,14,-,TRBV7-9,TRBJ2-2,CASSPGTITGELFF,TGTGCCAGCAGCCCCGGGACAATCACCGGGGAGCTGTTTTTT
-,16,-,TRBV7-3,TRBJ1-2,CASSLQPTGVSYGYTF,TGTGCCAGCAGCTTACAACCGACAGGAGTATCCTATGGCTACACCTTC